The 20 T cell receptor beta chains presented below share a single source sample, sequenced in a study of blood T cell repertoires in COVID-19. Some clones are missing from TCRdb's copy, which holds only in-frame ones; the method was immunoSEQ multiplex PCR. The sample includes around 240,000 clones, approximately 83% seen only once; the top ten take over 1.5%. Sequencing input: PBMCs or T cells enriched from blood (not recorded which). The receptor source for this set is a woman between 45 and 65 years old who had recovered from COVID-19.

This clone was picked up a small number of times. V gene TRBV6-1 combines with J gene TRBJ1-6, with 12 bases lining up with TRBD1. Looked up from germline, CDR1 is MNHNS and CDR2 is SASEGT. Losses at the gene ends were 1 base for V and 10 bases for J; bases not matched to a gene: 5. The CDR3 is 16 residues long. For the CDR3, the DNA is TGTGCCAGCAGTGAAGTGGGGACAGGGGGCTGGTCACCCCTCCACTTT. Its translation: CASSEVGTGGWSPLHF.

This rearrangement joins TRBV19 to TRBJ1-2; 11 bases line up with TRBD1. V shed 3 bases, J shed 8 bases, and the junction held 17 bases outside the gene matches. The CDR3 extends over 18 amino acids. CDR1 is LNHDA, CDR2 SQIVND, per germline (reference sequence). CDR3: CASSIAQDRGLFRYGYTF. The CDR3 DNA follows: TGTGCCAGTAGTATTGCGCAGGACAGGGGGCTTTTCCGCTACGGCTACACCTTC.

This clone was counted only a few times. CDR3 DNA sequence: TGTGCCAGCAGCTCCCTACTAGCGGGAGGAGTCGGCGGGGAGCTGTTTTTT. Translation gives CASSSLLAGGVGGELFF. The chain carries TRBV5-4 and TRBJ2-2, with 12 bases lining up with TRBD2. The V segment lost 3 bases and the J segment 7 bases; nucleotides outside the gene matches: 10. Germline V gives CDR1 SGHNT, CDR2 YYREEE (reference sequence). This CDR3 spans 17 amino acids.

The genes are TRBV19 and TRBJ1-2, with 7 bases lining up with TRBD1. Germline V gene sequence: CDR1 LNHDA, CDR2 SQIVND (reference sequence). The J segment lost 4 bases and the V segment lost 3 bases, leaving 5 bases of the junction unmatched. This CDR3 has 14 amino acids. In DNA form, the CDR3 reads TGTGCCAGTAGTATCTCGGCAGGGGGCTATGGCTACACCTTC. Amino acids: CASSISAGGYGYTF.

V is TRBV25-1 and J is TRBJ1-4, with 7 nucleotides matching TRBD1. The trim removed 4 bases at V and 4 bases at J, leaving 3 bases unmatched. CDR1 is MGHDK, CDR2 SYGVNS, per germline. The CDR3 covers 14 residues. CDR3 DNA sequence: TGTGCCAGCAGTGTGACAGGGATTAATGAAAAACTGTTTTTT. It specifies CASSVTGINEKLFF.

The chain has TRBV27 and TRBJ1-5; 11 nucleotides line up with TRBD1. There are 17 residues in the CDR3. The ends lost 3 bases at V and 4 bases at J; junction bases unmatched: 8. Germline CDR1 reads MNHEY; CDR2 reads SMNVEV (reference sequence). This CDR3 is CASSFTSGTGGNQPQHF. CDR3 DNA sequence: TGTGCCAGCAGTTTCACCTCCGGGACAGGGGGTAATCAGCCCCAGCATTTT.

The chain employs TRBV27 and TRBJ1-1, with TRBD1 identical over 7 bases. Germline assignment: CDR1 MNHEY and CDR2 SMNVEV (reference sequence). This CDR3 region has 15 residues. Trimming removed 7 bases from V and 0 bases from J; junction bases left unmatched: 8. The CDR3 region has the DNA TGTGCCAGCATTCGCTTTAGGGGGCTGAACACTGAAGCTTTCTTT. As protein: CASIRFRGLNTEAFF.

The rearrangement joins TRBV3-1 (or the pseudogene TRBV3-2) to TRBJ1-4; 7 bases agree with TRBD1. The length of the CDR3 is 14 residues. CDR1 and CDR2 (germline): LGHDT, YNNKEL (reference sequence). After removal of 3 bases from V and 4 bases from J, the junction contained 2 bases not matched to a gene. For the CDR3, the DNA is TGTGCCAGCAGCCACCGACAGGGTAATGAAAAACTGTTTTTT. Translation gives CASSHRQGNEKLFF.

The CDR3 region has the DNA TGTGCCAGCAGCTTGGGGCTAGGAGACAATGAGCAGTTCTTC. It translates to CASSLGLGDNEQFF. The chain uses TRBV5-4 and TRBJ2-1; D gene unclear. The CDR3 spans 14 residues. The germline V gene encodes CDR1 SGHNT and CDR2 YYREEE (reference sequence). V lost 0 bases and J 5 bases, leaving 9 bases between the germline ends.

This clone was seen only once. The rearrangement links TRBV7-2 to TRBJ2-1, with no clear D. Germline-derived CDR1 and CDR2 are SGHTA and FQGNSA. Trimming cost V 0 bases and J 9 bases, with 12 bases left between them. CDR3 size: 14 residues. The CDR3 here is CASSLARIVSEQFF. The CDR3 bases are TGTGCCAGCAGCTTAGCGAGGATAGTTAGTGAGCAGTTCTTC.

V is TRBV28 and J is TRBJ1-5; 9 bases align to TRBD1. The junction had 7 bases not matched to a gene; V was cut back by 1 base and J by 6 bases. Per the germline V gene, CDR1 is MDHEN and CDR2 is SYDVKM. The CDR3 extends over 16 amino acids. The CDR3 bases are TGTGCCAGCAGTTTATTGGGACAGGGATCGAGTCAGCCCCAGCATTTT. Protein sequence: CASSLLGQGSSQPQHF.

This chain uses TRBV7-2 with TRBJ1-2; D is perhaps TRBD1 (5 bases). Germline-derived CDR1 and CDR2 are SGHTA and FQGNSA. V lost 2 bases and J 6 bases, leaving 22 bases between the germline ends. This CDR3 has 17 residues. CDR3 residues: CASSLKGPFDMDHGYTF. Written as DNA, the CDR3 is TGTGCCAGCAGCTTAAAGGGGCCTTTTGACATGGATCATGGCTACACCTTC.

This chain links TRBV19 with TRBJ1-2, with TRBD1 as a possible D gene (5 bases). From germline, CDR1 is LNHDA and CDR2 SQIVND (reference sequence). Trimming took 6 bases from V and 4 from J, leaving 18 bases between them. The CDR3 is 15 amino acids. The chain's CDR3 is CASSTTGQGLYGYTF. CDR3 bases: TGTGCCAGTAGCACCACGGGCCAGGGCCTCTATGGCTACACCTTC.

As DNA, the CDR3 is TGTGCCTGGAGCGTGGGGGGGATCTATGGCTACACCTTC. It yields the protein CAWSVGGIYGYTF. This chain connects TRBV30 to TRBJ1-2; D might be TRBD1 (5 bases). CDR3 length: 13 amino acids. Germline-derived CDR1 and CDR2 are GTSNPN and SVGIG (reference sequence). Between the trimmed V and J ends, which lost 3 bases and 4 bases, there was a span of 12 bases.

J is TRBJ2-4 and V is TRBV18, with D tentatively TRBD1 (6 bases). Trimming pared 2 bases from V and 1 base from J, leaving 15 bases between. Germline V CDR1 and CDR2: KGHSH, LQKENI. This CDR3 comprises 17 residues. This CDR3 is CASSPSRQDSAKNIQYF. The CDR3 DNA follows: TGTGCCAGCTCACCATCTCGACAGGACAGCGCCAAAAACATTCAGTACTTC.

The CDR3 reads CASSRGPSGANVLTF. DNA for the CDR3: TGTGCCAGCAGCCGGGGCCCCTCTGGGGCCAACGTCCTGACTTTC. This rearrangement joins TRBV7-8 to TRBJ2-6; D may be TRBD1 or TRBD2 (5 bases each). This CDR3 has 15 residues. The V end lost 5 bases, the J end lost 0 bases, and 8 bases lay between the germline ends. Germline CDR1 is SGHVS and CDR2 is FQNEAQ.

This clone was picked up one time. The J gene is TRBJ1-2, the V gene TRBV18; unclear D gene. V was clipped by 3 bases and J by 2 bases, with 16 bases between them. CDR3 length: 16 residues. CDR1 and CDR2 from the germline V gene are KGHSH and LQKENI. CDR3 DNA: TGTGCCAGCTCACCTGGCTGGGAGGGTAACAACTATGGCTACACCTTC. Its translation: CASSPGWEGNNYGYTF.

V usage is TRBV4-1 and J usage is TRBJ2-2; weak D call: TRBD2 (6 bases). V was trimmed by 2 bases and J by 3 bases, leaving 13 bases between them. CDR1 is MGHRA and CDR2 is YSYEKL in the germline V gene. This CDR3 contains 16 residues. The CDR3 DNA reads TGCGCCAGCAGCCAACCGGGGAGGAGGGACACCGGGGAGCTGTTTTTT. This gives the protein CASSQPGRRDTGELFF.

The chain employs TRBV5-1 and TRBJ1-6; D not resolved. Trimming removed 0 bases from V and 6 bases from J, with 13 bases in between. Germline values: CDR1 SGHRS, CDR2 YFSETQ. This CDR3 region has 16 residues. The CDR3 nucleotides are TGCGCCAGCAGCTTGGTTGGAGCCGAGACTAATTCACCCCTCCACTTT. Protein product: CASSLVGAETNSPLHF. The full variable domain, in which reference TRBV5-1 and TRBJ1-6 provide the parts outside the CDR3, is KAGVTQTPRYLIKTRGQQVTLSCSPISGHRSVSWYQQTPGQGLQFLFEYFSETQRNKGNFPGRFSGRQFSNSRSEMNVSTLELGDSALYLCASSLVGAETNSPLHFGNGTRLTVT.

V and J are TRBV28 and TRBJ1-5; D not certain. Per the germline V gene, CDR1 is MDHEN and CDR2 is SYDVKM. The CDR3 is 15 amino acids. Trimming removed 4 bases at V and 6 bases at J, with 16 bases between. The CDR3 reads CASSSPLRVSQPQHF. CDR3 sequence (DNA): TGTGCCAGCAGTTCGCCACTGAGGGTCAGTCAGCCCCAGCATTTT.